This T cell receptor beta chain stems from a study of CXCR3-negative and CXCR3-positive naive CD8 T cells (dated by TCRdb to about 2019). With regard to the full study: In total, about 135 million TRB reads were obtained, or roughly 1.5 +/- 0.3 million reads per library. Data from about ten donors, pooled across two independent experiments, went into the diversity and physicochemical repertoire analyses. TRBV-TRBJ cluster analysis included naive subsets from several donors and memory cells from 3 donors. Broader findings and caveats from the paper: Compared with CXCR3-negative naive cells, CXCR3-positive naive cells had TRB CDR3s with higher hydrophobicity (lower Kidera factor 4), lower energy, and higher strength and volume indices. Both naive subsets had comparably high repertoire diversity, while memory CD8+ T cells had much lower repertoire diversity. Because surface CD5, which has been linked to self-reactivity in mice, was comparable between naive subsets, TCR interaction strength was also inferred from TRB CDR3 physicochemical properties. Freshly isolated PBMCs were used for most assays because CXCR3 expression partially decreased after cryopreservation. Naive CXCR3-negative and CXCR3-positive cells from the same donor showed similar TRBV-TRBJ usage, whereas memory cells showed distinct patterns.

The instrument given in TCRdb is NextSeq 550. The Human TCR Profiling Kit (MiLaboratory) was used to make UMI-labeled 5' RACE TRB cDNA libraries. cDNA synthesis used the entire amount of extracted RNA, and PCR amplification then used the entire amount of cDNA produced. Libraries were prepared in parallel using an identical number of PCR cycles. The paper's data handling went like this. With a requirement of at least two reads per UMI, MIGEC and MiXCR extracted about 52,000 +/- 9,100 unique UMI-labeled TRB cDNA molecules per library. On average, about 40,000 +/- 10,000 functional in-frame TRB CDR3 nucleotide clonotypes lacking stop codons were found per library. After downsampling to 5000 UMI-labeled TRB molecules per sample, diversity metrics such as normalized Shannon-Wiener and Chao1 were calculated in VDJtools. Clonotype-size-weighted physicochemical properties of the central five CDR3 residues (interaction energy, strength, volume and Kidera factor 4) were computed in VDJtools. TCRdb reprocessed the reads into one record per CDR3 protein sequence, lacking DNA. The V and J calls were determined by TCRdb, not by the authors. The sample's table covers 150,000 to 180,000 distinct CDR3 sequences. Of the sample, 0.49% falls within the top ten clones.

For every CD8+ T cell subset, some 310,000 cells were flow-sorted straight into RLT lysis buffer, and each subset was sorted in triplicate. To keep memory contaminants out, a stringent definition of naive CD8+ T cells was applied: CD45RO-CCR7+CD27+CD95-. Peripheral blood mononuclear cells were isolated from buffy coats using standard density gradient centrifugation. Naive CXCR3-negative and CXCR3-positive CD8+ T cells were flow-sorted using a FACSAria III. Total RNA was extracted from sorted cells using an RNeasy Mini Kit. From a lookup of the germline V gene (reference sequence), CDR1 and CDR2 are SEHNR and FQNEAQ. Inclusive of the bounding cysteine and phenylalanine, the CDR3 is 17 residues long. No DNA appears here. Worth noting for this clonotype: The antigen this receptor binds is unknown.

This sequence uses TRBV7-9 and TRBJ1-5; TCRdb's D call, TRBD1, is unchecked because there is no DNA. The sequencing sample was made of naive CXCR3+ CD8+ T cells from blood. Taken with the paper, the label for cell subset or site translates to: CD45RO-CCR7+CD27+CD95- naive CD8+ T cells expressing CXCR3 (TNR3+). The sequence derives from a human donor in good health. Some clones in this sample may be carry-over from other donors' samples. The CDR3 sequence is CASSLALGRGSNQPQHF.